This T cell receptor beta chain originates from a study of blood T cell repertoires in COVID-19. At the level of the study: Researchers got acute and convalescent COVID-19 samples from the United States, Italy and Spain. T cells, B-cell-depleted T cells, or PBMCs supplied cDNA or gDNA.

Authors' processing steps: Nucleated cell number was recorded as an estimate derived from reference gene primer amplification. Produced via immunoSEQ multiplex PCR; TCRdb's table is partial and in-frame only. That table supplies the V and J calls and clone size; D and trimming were determined from the DNA. The sample has about 260,000 clones; around 84% are singletons. Per germline, CDR1 SGHAT and CDR2 FQNNGV. The CDR3 runs 15 residues. Trimming shortened V by 1 base and J by 0 bases, and 9 bases separated the two germline ends. The J gene is TRBJ1-1, the V gene TRBV11-2; D call uncertain. This sequence originates from a man in his 60s with acute or convalescent COVID-19. Sequencing was done on a sample of peripheral blood. CDR3 nucleotides: TGTGCCAGCAGCTTAGTTCCGGGGTTGAACACTGAAGCTTTCTTT. It translates to CASSLVPGLNTEAFF. Based on the CDR3 plus reference TRBV11-2 and TRBJ1-1, the full variable domain is EAGVAQSPRYKIIEKRQSVAFWCNPISGHATLYWYQQILGQGPKLLIQFQNNGVVDDSQLPKDRFSAERLKGVDSTLKIQPAKLEDSAVYLCASSLVPGLNTEAFFGQGTRLTVV.